This section outlines one T cell receptor beta chain sequence together with its context. These data are taken from a study of quantifying T cell responses using KT2 cells. Background on the study: cDNA was made from DNase-treated RNA using alpha and beta constant primers. The second PCR ran as a qPCR until a predetermined fluorescence threshold was reached.

The cDNA 3' end received a ligated oligonucleotide with a UMI. An equimolar mix of RC1.1 and RC1.2 primed the beta chain across TRBC1 and TRBC2. One entry per CDR3 protein results from TCRdb running MiXCR on the UMI-ligation and nested PCR reads. The sample includes over 55,000 distinct CDR3 sequences, approximately 13% of them seen just once. The TCR sequence derives from a human donor. Sequencing was performed on PBMCs spiked with cells of the T cell clone KT2.

The CDR3, as DNA: TGTGCCAGCAGCCTGGACAACTCCTACAATGAGCAGTTCTTC. This sequence encodes CASSLDNSYNEQFF. The rearrangement links TRBV11-3 to TRBJ2-1; D perhaps matches TRBD1 (5 bases). The CDR3 contains 14 residues. Trimming cost V 5 bases and J 0 bases, with 8 bases left between them. CDR1 and CDR2 (germline): SGHNT, YENEEA.